Below are 27 T cell receptor beta chains sequenced from a single sample in a study of blood T cell repertoires in COVID-19. Sequencing used immunoSEQ multiplex PCR; TCRdb keeps in-frame clones, though not all of them. The sample includes about 110,000 clones, under 95% seen only once; the top ten take approximately 1.3%. Specimen: peripheral blood. The source of these receptors is a woman in her 30s with acute or convalescent COVID-19.

CDR3: CASSAGGETQYF. CDR3 in DNA: TGTGCCAGCAGCGCGGGGGGGGAGACCCAGTACTTC. The V gene is TRBV7-2, the J gene TRBJ2-5, with 9 bases identical to TRBD2. The germline V gene has CDR1 SGHTA and CDR2 FQGNSA. Trimming took 5 bases from V and 5 from J; bases not matched to a gene: 0. The CDR3 is 12 residues long.

The rearrangement uses TRBV5-6 and TRBJ1-1; a possible D gene is TRBD1 (6 bases). Germline V gene lookup returns CDR1 SGHDT and CDR2 YYEEEE. The CDR3 extends over 15 amino acids. The germline V and J ends were trimmed by 5 bases and 7 bases, with 21 bases remaining between them. CDR3 protein: CASSRKTTGWGEAFF. The CDR3 DNA follows: TGTGCCAGCAGTCGAAAAACAACAGGGTGGGGTGAAGCTTTCTTT.

The V call is TRBV11-3, the J call TRBJ2-5; 7 positions match TRBD1. The CDR3 runs 16 residues. V gave up 2 bases and J gave up 4 bases; unmatched junction bases: 10. Germline V gives CDR1 SGHNT, CDR2 YENEEA. CDR3 coding DNA: TGTGCCAGCAGCTTAAAAAGACAGGGTAGTGGAGAGACCCAGTACTTC. As protein: CASSLKRQGSGETQYF. Full variable domain (missing parts from reference TRBV11-3 and TRBJ2-5): EAGVVQSPRYKIIEKKQPVAFWCNPISGHNTLYWYLQNLGQGPELLIRYENEEAVDDSQLPKDRFSAERLKGVDSTLKIQPAELGDSAVYLCASSLKRQGSGETQYFGPGTRLLVL.

The chain has TRBV9 and TRBJ2-7; D perhaps matches TRBD2 (6 bases). The V end was cut by 0 bases, the J end by 1 base, with 11 bases between. CDR3 size: 15 residues. The germline gives CDR1 SGDLS, CDR2 YYNGEE. The DNA for the CDR3 is TGTGCCAGCAGCGTAGATGCGGGACGATCCTACGAGCAGTACTTC. This sequence encodes CASSVDAGRSYEQYF.

The chain couples TRBV30 to TRBJ2-4, with 7 positions matching TRBD1. Per germline, CDR1 GTSNPN and CDR2 SVGIG (reference sequence). The CDR3 consists of 19 residues. V lost 0 bases and J lost 0; bases outside the gene matches: 14. DNA of the CDR3: TGTGCCTGGAGTGTATTTAGACAGGGAAGGGACCTAGCCAAAAACATTCAGTACTTC. It is translated as CAWSVFRQGRDLAKNIQYF.

The chain employs TRBV19 and TRBJ1-1; 7 bases match TRBD1. V trimming: 7 bases; J trimming: 5 bases; junction bases outside the gene matches: 7. Germline V gives CDR1 LNHDA, CDR2 SQIVND (reference sequence). The length of the CDR3 is 13 residues. The chain's CDR3 is CASKTGAWTEAFF. The CDR3 DNA is TGTGCCAGTAAAACAGGGGCCTGGACTGAAGCTTTCTTT.

CDR3 nucleotide sequence: TGCGCCAGCAGCACACTACGGACTAGCGGGATTTTGCCAGATACGCAGTATTTT. Translated, it gives CASSTLRTSGILPDTQYF. This sequence joins TRBV5-1 and TRBJ2-3; 12 bases match TRBD2. The CDR3 contains 18 residues. With V trimmed by 4 bases and J by 4 bases, 13 bases remained unmatched. Germline assignment: CDR1 SGHRS and CDR2 YFSETQ.

V usage is TRBV4-1 and J usage is TRBJ1-2; 7 bases line up with TRBD1. From germline, CDR1 is MGHRA and CDR2 YSYEKL. The CDR3 contains 14 residues. The V gene end was trimmed by 3 bases and the J gene end by 7 bases; junction bases not matched to a gene: 8. CDR3 amino acids: CASSHEGALSGYTF. Here the CDR3 DNA reads TGCGCCAGCAGCCATGAGGGGGCCCTCTCTGGCTACACCTTC.

The chain joins TRBV28 to TRBJ1-2; perhaps TRBD1 as D (5 bases). Deletions cut 3 bases from V and 8 bases from J, with 19 bases between. The CDR3 runs to 15 residues. Per the germline V gene, CDR1 is MDHEN and CDR2 is SYDVKM. CDR3 in DNA: TGTGCCAGCAGTTTCTGGAGACAGCGAGCGTTCGGCTACACCTTC. Translating gives CASSFWRQRAFGYTF.

The chain combines TRBV27 with TRBJ1-5; D uncertain. CDR1 and CDR2 from the germline V gene are MNHEY and SMNVEV (reference sequence). The CDR3 sequence is 11 residues long. Trimming took 7 bases from V and 9 from J, leaving 10 bases between them. This chain's CDR3 is CASIQFAPQHF. The DNA of the CDR3 is TGTGCCAGCATTCAGTTCGCGCCCCAGCATTTT.

This chain connects TRBV19 to TRBJ2-7; the match to TRBD1 covers 9 bases. The CDR3 has 13 residues. Germline CDR1 reads LNHDA; CDR2 reads SQIVND (reference sequence). V shed 7 bases, J shed 3 bases, and the junction held 4 bases outside the gene matches. The CDR3 sequence is CASTPDRGYEQYF. The CDR3 DNA sequence: TGTGCCAGTACCCCGGACAGGGGCTACGAGCAGTACTTC.

The rearrangement joins TRBV19 to TRBJ1-1; the D gene is possibly TRBD1 (6 bases). The CDR3 contains 13 residues. Trimming shortened V by 4 bases and J by 11 bases, and 17 bases separated the two germline ends. The germline V gene has CDR1 LNHDA and CDR2 SQIVND (reference sequence). The CDR3 reads CASSSRQVNLAFF. In nucleotides, the CDR3 is TGTGCCAGTAGTAGTCGACAGGTCAATTTGGCTTTCTTT. Filled out from reference TRBV19 and TRBJ1-1, the complete variable domain reads DGGITQSPKYLFRKEGQNVTLSCEQNLNHDAMYWYRQDPGQGLRLIYYSQIVNDFQKGDIAEGYSVSREKKESFPLTVTSAQKNPTAFYLCASSSRQVNLAFFGQGTRLTVV.

The chain carries TRBV24-1 and TRBJ2-1, with TRBD2 identical over 12 bases. CDR3 length: 16 residues. The ends lost 1 base at V and 4 bases at J; junction bases unmatched: 1. Germline V gene data show CDR1 as KGHDR and CDR2 as SFDVKD. CDR3: CATSDFGLAGYNEQFF. CDR3 nucleotides: TGTGCCACCAGTGATTTCGGACTAGCGGGATACAATGAGCAGTTCTTC.

The chain couples TRBV11-3 to TRBJ2-2, with D maybe TRBD1 (5 bases). There are 14 residues in the CDR3. CDR1 is SGHNT and CDR2 is YENEEA in the germline V gene. V was clipped by 1 base and J by 5 bases, with 8 bases between them. The DNA for the CDR3 is TGTGCCAGCAGCTTAGGGGGCGCGACCGGGGAGCTGTTTTTT. Encoded protein: CASSLGGATGELFF.

The chain employs TRBV24-1 and TRBJ1-1, with TRBD1 matching over 7 bases. CDR3 length equals 13 residues. CDR1 and CDR2 from the germline V gene are KGHDR and SFDVKD. The J segment lost 1 base and the V segment lost 7 bases, leaving 2 bases of the junction unmatched. The DNA of the CDR3 is TGTGCCACCAGAGACAGGGCGAACACTGAAGCTTTCTTT. Amino acids: CATRDRANTEAFF.

The J gene is TRBJ2-7, the V gene TRBV7-2; D gene ambiguous. The CDR3 spans 13 residues. Trimming shortened V by 5 bases and J by 5 bases, and 13 bases separated the two germline ends. Germline CDR1 and CDR2: SGHTA and FQGNSA. CDR3 in amino acids: CASSPRGIDEQYF. CDR3 coding DNA: TGTGCCAGCAGCCCAAGAGGTATCGACGAGCAGTACTTC.

The gene calls are TRBV12-3 or TRBV12-4 and TRBJ1-2; 9 bases are a match to TRBD1. This CDR3 spans 13 amino acids. After removal of 5 bases from V and 6 bases from J, the junction contained 4 bases not matched to a gene. The DNA for the CDR3 is TGTGCCAGCAGTACAGGGACAGGGAATGGCTACACCTTC. It yields the protein CASSTGTGNGYTF.

This chain joins TRBV18 and TRBJ1-5; the D gene is possibly TRBD1 (5 bases). Germline-derived CDR1 and CDR2 are KGHSH and LQKENI. Between the trimmed V and J ends, which lost 1 base and 3 bases, there was a span of 7 bases. CDR3 length: 14 amino acids. CDR3 in amino acids: CASSPQGLNQPQHF. CDR3 bases: TGTGCCAGCTCACCACAGGGACTCAATCAGCCCCAGCATTTT. Full variable domain (rest looked up from reference TRBV18 and TRBJ1-5): NAGVMQNPRHLVRRRGQEARLRCSPMKGHSHVYWYRQLPEEGLKFMVYLQKENIIDESGMPKERFSAEFPKEGPSILRIQQVVRGDSAAYFCASSPQGLNQPQHFGDGTRLSIL.

V and J are TRBV27 and TRBJ1-2, with 7 bases identical to TRBD1. This CDR3 contains 14 residues. The V gene's germline CDR1 is MNHEY and CDR2 SMNVEV (reference sequence). J lost 0 bases, V lost 3 bases, and 1 base had no gene match. CDR3 region: CASSFGTANYGYTF. CDR3 DNA sequence: TGTGCCAGCAGTTTTGGGACAGCTAACTATGGCTACACCTTC.

This clone was detected once. This chain connects TRBV19 to TRBJ2-2, with 12 bases aligning to TRBD1. V trimming: 4 bases; J trimming: 9 bases; junction bases outside the gene matches: 12. This CDR3 contains 17 residues. CDR1 LNHDA and CDR2 SQIVND come from the germline V gene (reference sequence). The CDR3 DNA is TGTGCCAGTAGTACCGAACTCGGGACAGGGGGCCGCCGGGAGCTGTTTTTT. Translation: CASSTELGTGGRRELFF. The complete variable domain, with remaining parts taken from reference TRBV19 and TRBJ2-2, reads DGGITQSPKYLFRKEGQNVTLSCEQNLNHDAMYWYRQDPGQGLRLIYYSQIVNDFQKGDIAEGYSVSREKKESFPLTVTSAQKNPTAFYLCASSTELGTGGRRELFFGEGSRLTVL.

J is TRBJ2-7 and V is TRBV10-1; D not resolved. V was shortened by 3 bases and J by 6 bases, with 9 bases between the two germline ends. The CDR3 contains 12 residues. The germline V gene encodes CDR1 WNHNN and CDR2 SYGVQD (reference sequence). CDR3 sequence (DNA): TGCGCCAGCAGTGAAAATAGTGCCGAGCAGTACTTC. Amino acid sequence: CASSENSAEQYF.

V is TRBV7-9 and J is TRBJ2-2; 10 nucleotides align to TRBD2. The CDR3 is 18 amino acids. With V trimmed by 5 bases and J by 2 bases, 11 bases remained unmatched. Germline V gene data show CDR1 as SEHNR and CDR2 as FQNEAQ (reference sequence). CDR3 amino acids: CASSPIKGLAENTGELFF. The CDR3 DNA reads as TGTGCCAGCAGCCCCATAAAAGGACTAGCGGAAAACACCGGGGAGCTGTTTTTT.

This clone appeared a single time. V is TRBV4-2 and J is TRBJ2-7, with 9 bases aligning to TRBD2. Unmatched junction bases numbered 10, after V lost 0 bases and J lost 4 bases. Per the germline V gene, CDR1 is LGHNA and CDR2 is YNFKEQ. There are 17 residues in the CDR3. The CDR3 sequence is CASSQDWRGGQGYEQYF. CDR3 in DNA: TGTGCCAGCAGCCAAGATTGGCGGGGGGGCCAGGGTTACGAGCAGTACTTC.

V and J are TRBV6-5 and TRBJ1-1; a possible D gene is TRBD1 (6 bases). The CDR3 consists of 13 residues. V was pared by 0 bases and J by 4 bases, with 6 bases between. Germline CDR1 is MNHEY and CDR2 is SVGAGI. The CDR3 loop is CASSYSGGTEAFF. The CDR3, as DNA: TGTGCCAGCAGTTACTCAGGGGGCACTGAAGCTTTCTTT.

The chain combines TRBV11-2 with TRBJ1-3; a possible D gene is TRBD1 (5 bases). Germline V lookup: CDR1 SGHAT, CDR2 FQNNGV. The CDR3 runs 14 residues. V dropped 1 base and J dropped 2 bases, with 6 bases sitting between them. This CDR3 is CASSLARAGNTIYF. The CDR3 bases are TGTGCCAGCAGCTTAGCCAGGGCTGGAAACACCATATATTTT.

The sample holds one count of this clone. Other DNA sequences from this sample encode an identical CDR3 as well. The CDR3 coding sequence is TGTGCCATCAGTGGGGGACAGGGGGAAAACTATGGCTACACCTTC. Translation gives CAISGGQGENYGYTF. V and J are TRBV10-3 and TRBJ1-2; TRBD1 aligns across 11 bases. Germline V CDR1 and CDR2: ENHRY, SYGVKD. Trimming removed 4 bases from V and 2 bases from J; junction bases left unmatched: 3. The CDR3 sequence is 15 residues long.

The chain carries TRBV7-2 and TRBJ2-5; 8 bases are shared with TRBD1. The CDR3 contains 17 residues. V lost 4 bases, J lost 4 bases, and 14 bases stayed unmatched. The V gene's germline CDR1 is SGHTA and CDR2 FQGNSA. In nucleotides, the CDR3 is TGTGCCAGCAGCTACCAGGCGGACAGGGTCGGAATAGAGACCCAGTACTTC. This codes for CASSYQADRVGIETQYF.